Shown below are 13 T cell receptor beta chains from a single sample sequenced in a study of blood T cell repertoires in COVID-19. Method: immunoSEQ multiplex PCR; TCRdb's copy keeps in-frame clones and lacks some. The sample yields more than 300,000 clones, around 92% seen once. Input material: peripheral blood. The receptor source for this set is a woman aged 25 to 39 with COVID-19, enrolled during active disease.

The chain is built from TRBV19 and TRBJ1-1; TRBD1 might be the D (5 bases). V was pared by 7 bases and J by 1 base, with 22 bases between. The CDR3 extends over 17 amino acids. Germline CDR1 reads LNHDA; CDR2 reads SQIVND (reference sequence). The CDR3 nucleotides read TGTGCCAGTACCCTCCTGCCCCGGACACCCAAGAACACTGAAGCTTTCTTT. As protein: CASTLLPRTPKNTEAFF.

This clone was seen more than once but under ten times. The chain couples TRBV7-3 to TRBJ1-2; D not certain. The CDR3 length is 12 residues. V lost 2 bases to trimming and J lost 13 bases, with 14 bases between them. Germline V gene sequence: CDR1 SGHTA, CDR2 FQGTGA. The chain's CDR3 is CASSLGGEVRTF. The CDR3 nucleotides read TGTGCCAGCAGCTTAGGAGGCGAGGTGCGCACCTTC.

The chain links TRBV7-2 to TRBJ2-3; 7 bases fit TRBD2. The CDR3 is 17 residues long. The V segment lost 2 bases and the J segment 1 base; nucleotides outside the gene matches: 9. The V gene's germline CDR1 is SGHTA and CDR2 FQGNSA. The CDR3 DNA reads TGTGCCAGCAGCTTAAGTTCTATCCTAGCGGGCACAGATACGCAGTATTTT. It translates to CASSLSSILAGTDTQYF.

The chain employs TRBV30 and TRBJ1-4, with D unresolved. The CDR3 is 13 residues long. Trimming removed 2 bases at V and 8 bases at J, with 12 bases between. Germline V gene data show CDR1 as GTSNPN and CDR2 as SVGIG (reference sequence). The CDR3 loop reads CAWSSSPREKLFF. CDR3 coding DNA: TGTGCCTGGAGTTCGAGCCCGAGAGAAAAACTGTTTTTT.

This chain joins TRBV10-3 and TRBJ1-2; D gene uncertain. Germline V gene sequence: CDR1 ENHRY, CDR2 SYGVKD. V was cut by 3 bases and J by 6 bases, with 11 bases left in between. This CDR3 region has 13 residues. CDR3 sequence reads: CAISESHPNGYTF. The CDR3 DNA reads TGTGCCATCAGTGAAAGTCACCCTAATGGCTACACCTTC.

The chain links TRBV5-6 to TRBJ1-2, with a tentative D call TRBD1 (5 bases). This CDR3 contains 13 residues. Looked up from germline, CDR1 is SGHDT and CDR2 is YYEEEE. The V end lost 0 bases, the J end lost 4 bases, and 7 bases lay between the germline ends. The CDR3 region is CASSLDQGYGYTF. Written as DNA, the CDR3 is TGTGCCAGCAGCTTGGATCAGGGCTATGGCTACACCTTC.

The chain combines TRBV5-1 with TRBJ1-2, with TRBD1 as a possible D gene (5 bases). Germline V CDR1 and CDR2: SGHRS, YFSETQ. The V gene lost 0 bases and the J gene lost 8 bases, with 8 bases spanning the gap. The CDR3 totals 12 residues. The CDR3 loop is CASSLAGYGYTF. The DNA of the CDR3 is TGCGCCAGCAGCTTGGCAGGGTACGGCTACACCTTC.

The rearrangement uses TRBV11-2 and TRBJ1-6; D unresolved. Germline V gene data show CDR1 as SGHAT and CDR2 as FQNNGV. The V gene lost 0 bases and the J gene lost 9 bases, with 6 bases spanning the gap. The CDR3 is 13 amino acids. CDR3 nucleotides: TGTGCCAGCAGCTTAGATTCGGGTTCACCCCTCCACTTT. Protein product: CASSLDSGSPLHF.

DNA for the CDR3: TGTGCCAGCAGCTCCCAGGGCGGGGCGGACACTGAAGCTTTCTTT. It encodes CASSSQGGADTEAFF. V and J are TRBV5-4 and TRBJ1-1; the D gene is possibly TRBD1 (5 bases). The germline gives CDR1 SGHNT, CDR2 YYREEE (reference sequence). The length of the CDR3 is 15 residues. Trimming cost V 3 bases and J 3 bases, with 15 bases left between them.

The rearrangement uses TRBV5-6 and TRBJ1-2; 8 bases are a match to TRBD1. Germline CDR1 SGHDT, CDR2 YYEEEE. The CDR3 consists of 14 residues. V trimming: 4 bases; J trimming: 9 bases; junction bases outside the gene matches: 11. The CDR3 protein is CASSLGTGDTSYTF. The CDR3 DNA reads as TGTGCCAGCAGCCTCGGGACAGGCGACACTAGCTACACCTTC.

This clone was seen only once. The rearrangement links TRBV19 to TRBJ1-1, with D possibly being TRBD1 (5 bases). Looked up from germline, CDR1 is LNHDA and CDR2 is SQIVND (reference sequence). The V end lost 1 base, the J end lost 10 bases, and 10 bases lay between the germline ends. CDR3 length: 12 residues. The CDR3 region has the DNA TGTGCCAGTAGTATAGGACAGACGGGAGCTTTCTTT. Its translation is CASSIGQTGAFF. The full variable domain, with the rest looked up from reference TRBV19 and TRBJ1-1, is DGGITQSPKYLFRKEGQNVTLSCEQNLNHDAMYWYRQDPGQGLRLIYYSQIVNDFQKGDIAEGYSVSREKKESFPLTVTSAQKNPTAFYLCASSIGQTGAFFGQGTRLTVV.

The chain uses TRBV6-5 and TRBJ2-1; 7 nucleotides line up with TRBD2. After removal of 5 bases from V and 7 bases from J, the junction contained 11 bases not matched to a gene. The CDR3 is 15 residues long. CDR1 MNHEY and CDR2 SVGAGI come from the germline V gene. The CDR3 nucleotides are TGTGCCAGCAGTCCCAGCGGGGCGACGGGGAATGAGCAGTTCTTC. Translated, it gives CASSPSGATGNEQFF.

Note on this clone: The germline gene is not matched at one end of the junction; a read error may be the cause. The V call is TRBV7-9, the J call TRBJ1-3; possibly TRBD1 for D (6 bases). Per the germline V gene, CDR1 is SEHNR and CDR2 is FQNEAQ (reference sequence). The CDR3 covers 11 residues. CDR3 sequence (DNA): TGTGCCAGCAGCTTGGCAGGGGATTGCGATTTT. Protein: CASSLAGDCDF.